This TCR beta chain is from a study of metastatic and nonmetastatic thyroid tumors. In the study overall: Repertoire comparison spanned blood and tumor or nodule tissue of malignant and benign thyroid patients. Study-wide points: Benign nodules were reported to have significantly lower TCR beta diversity than malignant thyroid tumors, in blood and tumor.

This clone has ten or more counts. Its specificity is unknown. Methods used by the authors: Clinicopathological groups of papillary thyroid cancer showed CDR3 differences that were used to build a distant-metastasis classifier. TCRdb re-clonotyped the PCR reads through MiXCR. These V and J calls are TCRdb output, not the study's own analysis. The sample yields about 92,000 clones, just under 15% seen once. Thyroid surgery was performed in patients who had received no treatment beforehand. Trimming removed 1 base at V and 4 bases at J, with 13 bases between. The CDR3 length is 15 residues. From germline, CDR1 is MNHNY and CDR2 SVGAGI (reference sequence).

The chain couples TRBV6-6 to TRBJ1-2, with D perhaps matching TRBD1 (5 bases). Input material: blood. The origin of this receptor is a female donor with papillary thyroid cancer or a benign thyroid nodule (not recorded which). Some clones in this sample may be carry-over from other donors' samples. The chain's CDR3 is CASSYYDGQSYGYTF. CDR3 in DNA: TGTGCCAGCAGTTACTATGATGGACAAAGCTATGGCTACACCTTC.